The clone carrying this T cell receptor (beta chain) turned up a few times. Its cognate antigen is unknown. Extracted RNA was reverse transcribed, and the resulting cDNA served as sequencing template. Data came from immunoSEQ multiplex PCR; TCRdb stores just in-frame clones and leaves some out. The data show about 180,000 clones, roughly 60% seen once. The data stem from a study of CD8+ T cells in alopecia areata. Overall study: The tofacitinib course ran for 6 to 18 months and was followed by 6 months off drug.

V was pared by 2 bases and J by 6 bases, with 6 bases of the junction left unmatched. The CDR3 length is 14 residues. Looked up from germline, CDR1 is GTSNPN and CDR2 is SVGIG (reference sequence). Peripheral blood and lesional scalp punch biopsies were taken from alopecia areata patients. General observations from the study: Especially in alopecia totalis/universalis, lesional scalp showed greater clonality than normal scalp did. Sequenced scalp T cells also include alphabeta T cells resident in normal skin.

The origin of this receptor is a human donor with alopecia areata. The sample consisted of CD4+ T cells sorted from blood, taken at week 0. The chain has TRBV30 and TRBJ2-2; 7 bases are a match to TRBD1. CDR3 region: CAWSTGQKAGELFF. The CDR3 DNA is TGTGCCTGGAGTACGGGACAGAAGGCCGGGGAGCTGTTTTTT. The complete variable domain, with remaining parts taken from reference TRBV30 and TRBJ2-2, reads SQTIHQWPATLVQPVGSPLSLECTVEGTSNPNLYWYRQAAGRGLQLLFYSVGIGQISSEVPQNLSASRPQDRQFILSSKKLLLSDSGFYLCAWSTGQKAGELFFGEGSRLTVL.